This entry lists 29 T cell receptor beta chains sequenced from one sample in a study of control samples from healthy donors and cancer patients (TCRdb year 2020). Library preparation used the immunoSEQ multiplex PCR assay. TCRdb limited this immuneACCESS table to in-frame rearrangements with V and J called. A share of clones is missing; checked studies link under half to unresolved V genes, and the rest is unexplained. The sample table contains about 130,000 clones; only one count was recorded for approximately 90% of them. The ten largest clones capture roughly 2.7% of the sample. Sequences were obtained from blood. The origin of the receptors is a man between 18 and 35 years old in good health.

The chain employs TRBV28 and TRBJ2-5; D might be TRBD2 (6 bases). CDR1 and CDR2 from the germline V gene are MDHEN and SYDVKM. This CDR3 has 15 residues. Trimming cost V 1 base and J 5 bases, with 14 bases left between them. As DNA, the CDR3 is TGTGCCAGCAGTTTATCTGGGGGGAATCTTGAGACCCAGTACTTC. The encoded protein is CASSLSGGNLETQYF.

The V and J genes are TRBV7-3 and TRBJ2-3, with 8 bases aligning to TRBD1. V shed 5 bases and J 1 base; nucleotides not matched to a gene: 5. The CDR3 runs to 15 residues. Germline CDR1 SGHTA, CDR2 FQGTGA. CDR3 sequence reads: CASSSQGAGTDTQYF. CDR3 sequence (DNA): TGTGCCAGCAGCAGCCAGGGGGCGGGCACAGATACGCAGTATTTT.

For the CDR3, the DNA is TGTGCAAGTCGCTTAGGTCTCATAAGGGGAACTGAAGCTTTCTTT. Protein sequence: CASRLGLIRGTEAFF. The V and J genes are TRBV12-2 and TRBJ1-1; the table assigns TRBD1, which was not confirmed against the DNA. TRBV12-2 is labeled a pseudogene. This CDR3 has 15 amino acids.

CDR3 nucleotide sequence: TGTGCCAGCAGCTCTAACAGGGGACATTCAGAGTCTAACTATGGCTACACCTTC. Protein: CASSSNRGHSESNYGYTF. The gene calls are TRBV7-2 and TRBJ1-2; 7 positions match TRBD1. Germline loops: CDR1 SGHTA, CDR2 FQGNSA. CDR3 size: 18 residues. V shed 4 bases, J shed 0 bases, and the junction held 14 bases outside the gene matches.

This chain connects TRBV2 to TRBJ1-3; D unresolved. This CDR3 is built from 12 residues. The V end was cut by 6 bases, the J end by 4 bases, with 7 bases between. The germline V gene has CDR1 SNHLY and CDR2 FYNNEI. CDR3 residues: CASRLSGNTIYF. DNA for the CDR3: TGTGCCAGCAGGCTAAGCGGAAACACCATATATTTT.

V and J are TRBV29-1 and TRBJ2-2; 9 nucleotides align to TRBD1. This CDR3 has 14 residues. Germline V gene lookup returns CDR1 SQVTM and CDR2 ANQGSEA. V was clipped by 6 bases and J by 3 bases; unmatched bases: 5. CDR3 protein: CSVDRGADTGELFF. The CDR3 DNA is TGCAGCGTGGACAGGGGCGCCGACACCGGGGAGCTGTTTTTT.

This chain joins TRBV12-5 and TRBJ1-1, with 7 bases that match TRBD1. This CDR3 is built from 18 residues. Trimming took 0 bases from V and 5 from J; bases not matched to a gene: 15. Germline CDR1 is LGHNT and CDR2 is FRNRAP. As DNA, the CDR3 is TGTGCTAGTGGTTTGGTACGAACCGGGACAGCAACGGGAACTGAAGCTTTCTTT. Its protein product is CASGLVRTGTATGTEAFF.

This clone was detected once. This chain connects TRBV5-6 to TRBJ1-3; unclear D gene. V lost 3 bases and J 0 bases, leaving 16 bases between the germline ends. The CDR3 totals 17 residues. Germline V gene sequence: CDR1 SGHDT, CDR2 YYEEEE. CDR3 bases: TGTGCCAGCAGCTACTTCACGACCGTGACCTCTGGAAACACCATATATTTT. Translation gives CASSYFTTVTSGNTIYF.

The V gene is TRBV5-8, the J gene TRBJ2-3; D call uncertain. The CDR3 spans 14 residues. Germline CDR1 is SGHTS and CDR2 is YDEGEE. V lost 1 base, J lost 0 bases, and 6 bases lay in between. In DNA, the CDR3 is TGTGCCAGCAGCTTGTGGGGTAGCACAGATACGCAGTATTTT. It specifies CASSLWGSTDTQYF.

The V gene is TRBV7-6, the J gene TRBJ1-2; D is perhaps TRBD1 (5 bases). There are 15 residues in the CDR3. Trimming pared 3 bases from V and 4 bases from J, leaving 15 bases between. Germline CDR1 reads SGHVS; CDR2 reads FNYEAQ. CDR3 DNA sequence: TGTGCCAGCAGCTTTTTGGGGTTCGGGACCTATGGCTACACCTTC. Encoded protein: CASSFLGFGTYGYTF.

This chain's CDR3 is CASSFDQNTIYF. In DNA, the CDR3 is TGTGCCAGCAGCTTCGATCAAAACACCATATATTTT. The chain employs TRBV5-4 and TRBJ1-3; D is undetermined. The germline V and J ends were trimmed by 2 bases and 6 bases, with 6 bases remaining between them. The CDR3 loop spans 12 amino acids. CDR1 is SGHNT, CDR2 YYREEE, per germline (reference sequence).

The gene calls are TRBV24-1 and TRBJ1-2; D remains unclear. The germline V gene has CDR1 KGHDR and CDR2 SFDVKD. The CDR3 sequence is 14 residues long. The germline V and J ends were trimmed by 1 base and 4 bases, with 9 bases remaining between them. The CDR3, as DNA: TGTGCCACCAGTGATTTATATAGGAGCTATGGCTACACCTTC. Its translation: CATSDLYRSYGYTF.

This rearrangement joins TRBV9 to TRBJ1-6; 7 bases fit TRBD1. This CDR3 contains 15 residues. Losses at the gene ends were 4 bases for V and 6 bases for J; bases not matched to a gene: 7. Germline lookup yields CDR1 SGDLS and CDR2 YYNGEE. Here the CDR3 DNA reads TGTGCCAGCAGCCCCACAGGGGACATTAATTCACCCCTCCACTTT. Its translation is CASSPTGDINSPLHF.

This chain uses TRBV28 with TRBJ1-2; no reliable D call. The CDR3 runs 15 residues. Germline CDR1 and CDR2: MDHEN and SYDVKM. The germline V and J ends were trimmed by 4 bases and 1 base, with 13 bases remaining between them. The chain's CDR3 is CASSYLQHHNYGYTF. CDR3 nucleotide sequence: TGTGCCAGCAGTTACCTGCAGCATCATAACTATGGCTACACCTTC.

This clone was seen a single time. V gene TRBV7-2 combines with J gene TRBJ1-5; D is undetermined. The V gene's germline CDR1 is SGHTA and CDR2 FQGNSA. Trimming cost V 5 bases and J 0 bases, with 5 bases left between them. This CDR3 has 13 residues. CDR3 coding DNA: TGTGCCAGCAGCGTCCATAGCAATCAGCCCCAGCATTTT. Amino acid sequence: CASSVHSNQPQHF.

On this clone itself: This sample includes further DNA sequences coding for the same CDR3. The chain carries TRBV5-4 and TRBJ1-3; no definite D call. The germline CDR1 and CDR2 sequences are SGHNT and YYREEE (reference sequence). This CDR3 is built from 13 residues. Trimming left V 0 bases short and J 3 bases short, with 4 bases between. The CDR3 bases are TGTGCCAGCAGCTTGGGTGGTGGAAACACCATATATTTT. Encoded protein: CASSLGGGNTIYF.

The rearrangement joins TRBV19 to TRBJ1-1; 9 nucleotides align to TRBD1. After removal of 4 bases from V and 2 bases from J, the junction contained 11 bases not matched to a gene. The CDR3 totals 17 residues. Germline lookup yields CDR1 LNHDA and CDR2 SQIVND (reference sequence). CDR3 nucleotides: TGTGCCAGTAGTACTGTACGGACAGGGGATTTCAACACTGAAGCTTTCTTT. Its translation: CASSTVRTGDFNTEAFF.

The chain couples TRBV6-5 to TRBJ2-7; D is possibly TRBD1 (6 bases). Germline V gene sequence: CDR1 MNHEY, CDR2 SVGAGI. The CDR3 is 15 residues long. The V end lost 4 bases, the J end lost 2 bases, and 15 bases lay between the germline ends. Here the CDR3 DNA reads TGTGCCAGCAGTTCAAACAGGGACGCGACCTACGAGCAGTACTTC. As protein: CASSSNRDATYEQYF.

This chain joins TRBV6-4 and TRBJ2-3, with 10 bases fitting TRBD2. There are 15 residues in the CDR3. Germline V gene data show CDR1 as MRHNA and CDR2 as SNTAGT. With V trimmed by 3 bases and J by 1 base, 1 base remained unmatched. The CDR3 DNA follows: TGTGCCAGCAGTGAAGCGGGAGGGGGCACAGATACGCAGTATTTT. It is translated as CASSEAGGGTDTQYF.

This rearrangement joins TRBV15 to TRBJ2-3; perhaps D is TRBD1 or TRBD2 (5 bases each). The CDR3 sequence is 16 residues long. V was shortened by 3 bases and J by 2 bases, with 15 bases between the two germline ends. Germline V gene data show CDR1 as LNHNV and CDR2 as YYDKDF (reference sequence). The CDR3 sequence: CATSRGVSTHTDTQYF. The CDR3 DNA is TGTGCCACCAGCAGGGGGGTCTCAACACACACAGATACGCAGTATTTT. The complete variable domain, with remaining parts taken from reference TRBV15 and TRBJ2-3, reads DAMVIQNPRYQVTQFGKPVTLSCSQTLNHNVMYWYQQKSSQAPKLLFHYYDKDFNNEADTPDNFQSRRPNTSFCFLDIRSPGLGDTAMYLCATSRGVSTHTDTQYFGPGTRLTVL.

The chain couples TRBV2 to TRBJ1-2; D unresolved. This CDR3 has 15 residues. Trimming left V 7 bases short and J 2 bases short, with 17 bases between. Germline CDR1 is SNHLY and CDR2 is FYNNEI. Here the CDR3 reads CASIGEVLTNYGYTF. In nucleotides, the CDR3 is TGTGCCAGCATAGGAGAGGTATTAACAAACTATGGCTACACCTTC.

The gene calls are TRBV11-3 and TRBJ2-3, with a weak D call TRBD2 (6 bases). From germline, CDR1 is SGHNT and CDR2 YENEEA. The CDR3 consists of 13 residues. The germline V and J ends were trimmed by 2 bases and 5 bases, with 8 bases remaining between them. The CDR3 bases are TGTGCCAGCAGCTTATGGGGGGAAGATACGCAGTATTTT. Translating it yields CASSLWGEDTQYF.

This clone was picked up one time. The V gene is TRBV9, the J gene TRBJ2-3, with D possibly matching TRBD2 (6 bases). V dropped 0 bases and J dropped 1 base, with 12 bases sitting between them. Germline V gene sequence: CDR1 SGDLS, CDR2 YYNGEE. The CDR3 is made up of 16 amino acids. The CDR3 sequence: CASSVVGGDGTDTQYF. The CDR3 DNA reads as TGTGCCAGCAGCGTAGTTGGAGGGGACGGCACAGATACGCAGTATTTT. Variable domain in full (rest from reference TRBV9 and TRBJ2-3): DSGVTQTPKHLITATGQRVTLRCSPRSGDLSVYWYQQSLDQGLQFLIQYYNGEERAKGNILERFSAQQFPDLHSELNLSSLELGDSALYFCASSVVGGDGTDTQYFGPGTRLTVL.

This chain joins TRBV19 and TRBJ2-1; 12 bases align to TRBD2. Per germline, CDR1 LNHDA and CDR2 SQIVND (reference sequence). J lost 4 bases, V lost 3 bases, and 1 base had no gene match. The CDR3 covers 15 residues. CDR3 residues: CASSMTSGSYNEQFF. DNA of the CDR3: TGTGCCAGTAGTATGACTAGCGGGAGTTACAATGAGCAGTTCTTC.

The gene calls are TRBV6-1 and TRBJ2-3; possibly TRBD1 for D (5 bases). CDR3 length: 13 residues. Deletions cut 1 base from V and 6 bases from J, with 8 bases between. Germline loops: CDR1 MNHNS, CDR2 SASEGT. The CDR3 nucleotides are TGTGCCAGCAGTGAAGGGGGCAGTGATACGCAGTATTTT. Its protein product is CASSEGGSDTQYF.

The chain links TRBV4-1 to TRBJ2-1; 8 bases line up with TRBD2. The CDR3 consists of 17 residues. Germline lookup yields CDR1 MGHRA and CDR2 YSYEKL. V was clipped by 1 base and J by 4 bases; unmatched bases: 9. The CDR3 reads CASSQVKIAGIYNEQFF. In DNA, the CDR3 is TGCGCCAGCAGCCAAGTGAAAATAGCGGGGATTTACAATGAGCAGTTCTTC.

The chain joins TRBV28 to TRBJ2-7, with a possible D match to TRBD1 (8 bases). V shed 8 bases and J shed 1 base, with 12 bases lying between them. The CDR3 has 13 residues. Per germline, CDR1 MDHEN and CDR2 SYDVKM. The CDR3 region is CASHRGGSYEQYF. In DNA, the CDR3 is TGTGCCAGCCACAGGGGGGGATCCTACGAGCAGTACTTC.

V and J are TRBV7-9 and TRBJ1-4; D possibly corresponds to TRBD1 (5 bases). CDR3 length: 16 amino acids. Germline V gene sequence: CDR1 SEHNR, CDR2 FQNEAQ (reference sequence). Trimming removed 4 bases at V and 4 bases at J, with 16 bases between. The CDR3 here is CASSSTRGGGNEKLFF. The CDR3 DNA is TGTGCCAGCAGCTCAACGCGGGGGGGTGGTAATGAAAAACTGTTTTTT. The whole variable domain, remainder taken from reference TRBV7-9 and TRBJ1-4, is DTGVSQNPRHKITKRGQNVTFRCDPISEHNRLYWYRQTLGQGPEFLTYFQNEAQLEKSRLLSDRFSAERPKGSFSTLEIQRTEQGDSAMYLCASSSTRGGGNEKLFFGSGTQLSVL.

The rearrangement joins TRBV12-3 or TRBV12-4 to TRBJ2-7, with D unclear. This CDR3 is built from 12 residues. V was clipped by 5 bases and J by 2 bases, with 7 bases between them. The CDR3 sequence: CASSPAPYEQYF. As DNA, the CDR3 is TGTGCCAGCAGTCCGGCTCCCTACGAGCAGTACTTC.